This TCR beta chain was obtained from a study of vaccination and CD4 T cells after COVID-19. Study summary: Each individual in the study obtained two doses of BNT162b2 or mRNA-1273 vaccine.

Treatment of the sample: approximately 9-day PBMC culture with coronavirus spike peptide pools or control peptides (ViraFEST assay). From the unexposed donor, CD4+ T cells were collected ahead of the COVID-19 pandemic (2011-2018). Before TCRs were sequenced, ViraFEST expanded antigen-specific T cells with peptide pools. Once cultured about eleven days, CD4+ T cells underwent isolation by negative selection. With the Oncomine TCR Beta short-read assay, DNA from cultured CD4+ T cells was sequenced. DNA came from CD4+ T cells after culture. Using its own MiXCR run on the PCR reads, TCRdb lists one record per CDR3 protein. In the table there are around 7,000 distinct CDR3 sequences, more than 65% of which are singletons. To note about this clonotype: Its antigen is not known.

J was trimmed by 4 bases and V by 6 bases; bases with no gene match: 5. This CDR3 has 14 residues. CDR1 is LGHDT and CDR2 is YNNKEL in the germline V gene (reference sequence). Input material: CD4+ T cells from blood, cultured in vitro. This chain uses TRBV3-1 with TRBJ1-5; 8 bases line up with TRBD1. This receptor was identified in a human donor in good health. The CDR3 sequence is CASSGQGANQPQHF. In DNA form, the CDR3 reads TGTGCCAGCAGTGGACAGGGTGCAAATCAGCCCCAGCATTTT.